What follows are 4 T cell receptor beta chains derived from one specimen sequenced in a study of molecular identifiers for immune sequencing clone quantification. TCRdb re-called the PCR reads with MiXCR, one entry per CDR3 protein. The sample has approximately 550,000 distinct CDR3 sequences, 25% seen once. The material sequenced was naive CD8+ T cells from blood, with Jurkat cell RNA spiked in. Subset denoted: FACS-sorted CD8+CD4-CCR7+CD45RA+ naive T cells. These TCRs come from a human donor in good health. Some libraries in this study had Jurkat cell RNA spiked in.

As regards this clonotype: The junction departs from germline at one end; a sequencing error may be responsible. This chain connects TRBV4-3 to TRBJ1-5; D not certain. Germline loops: CDR1 LGHNA, CDR2 YSLEER. This CDR3 is built from 14 residues. DNA of the CDR3: TGCGCCAGCGGCCAAGATTTGAGCAATCAGCCCCAGCATTTT. Amino acid sequence: CASGQDLSNQPQHF.

Points on this clonotype: This may arise from a read error, as a much more abundant clone is one base away. This sequence joins TRBV27 and TRBJ2-3; D is perhaps TRBD2 (7 bases). Trimming took off 7 bases at V and 6 bases at J, with 17 bases between the two ends. Per the germline V gene, CDR1 is MNHEY and CDR2 is SMNVEV (reference sequence). The CDR3 has 14 amino acids. CDR3 residues: CASTWGGATDTQYF. CDR3 nucleotides: TGTGCCAGCACTTGGGGGGGCGCCACCGATACGCAGTATTTT.

As to this clonotype: In this CDR3 the conserved last residue, phenylalanine or tryptophan, is missing, so a read error is likely. The chain links TRBV7-2 to TRBJ1-6, with a weak D call TRBD1 (5 bases). Germline V lookup: CDR1 SGHTA, CDR2 FQGNSA. The CDR3 extends over 15 amino acids. The CDR3 here is CASSPRDGYNSPLHS. CDR3 DNA: TGTGCCAGCAGCCCTCGGGACGGCTATAACTCACCCCTCCACTCT.

The sample holds a few counts of this clonotype. The V call is TRBV7-9, the J call TRBJ2-7; a possible D gene is TRBD2 (7 bases). The ends were cut back, 1 base at V and 2 bases at J, with 12 bases in the middle. Germline V lookup: CDR1 SEHNR, CDR2 FQNEAQ (reference sequence). This CDR3 has 15 residues. The CDR3 protein is CASSLDSGGPYEQYF. The CDR3 DNA sequence: TGTGCCAGCAGCTTAGATTCGGGGGGCCCCTACGAGCAGTACTTC.